A single sample gave rise to the 18 T cell receptor beta chains below, sequenced in a study of T-cell memory formation after mild COVID-19. TCRdb passed the 5' RACE reads through MiXCR, listing each CDR3 protein once. Among about 430,000 distinct CDR3 sequences listed, 24% were seen once. Input material: PBMCs or a T cell subset sorted from them (not recorded which). The source is an adult woman who had mild COVID-19 (a few samples of this study predate the infection). Cell type and time point are not known.

The V gene is TRBV29-1, the J gene TRBJ2-5; tentative D call: TRBD1 (5 bases). The V gene's germline CDR1 is SQVTM and CDR2 ANQGSEA. Trimming shortened V by 6 bases and J by 5 bases, and 13 bases separated the two germline ends. This CDR3 has 12 residues. CDR3 in DNA: TGCAGCGTCCAGGGCGGTTTCGAGACCCAGTACTTC. It specifies CSVQGGFETQYF. Full variable domain (missing parts from reference TRBV29-1 and TRBJ2-5): SAVISQKPSRDICQRGTSLTIQCQVDSQVTMMFWYRQQPGQSLTLIATANQGSEATYESGFVIDKFPISRPNLTFSTLTVSNMSPEDSSIYLCSVQGGFETQYFGPGTRLLVL.

This chain joins TRBV9 and TRBJ2-1; the match to TRBD1 covers 7 bases. CDR1 SGDLS and CDR2 YYNGEE come from the germline V gene. Trimming removed 4 bases from V and 5 bases from J; junction bases left unmatched: 9. The CDR3 runs to 15 residues. Written as DNA, the CDR3 is TGTGCCAGCAGCTCATTGGACAGGTATGACAATGAGCAGTTCTTC. It codes for CASSSLDRYDNEQFF.

This clonotype was counted only a few times. This chain uses TRBV7-9 with TRBJ2-1; D is undetermined. The CDR3 spans 15 residues. Germline assignment: CDR1 SEHNR and CDR2 FQNEAQ (reference sequence). V lost 4 bases and J lost 6, with 16 bases in between. CDR3 coding DNA: TGTGCCAGCAGCTCCCCGGATGGGTGGAGCAATGAGCAGTTCTTC. It translates to CASSSPDGWSNEQFF.

The rearrangement joins TRBV10-3 to TRBJ2-4; no reliable D call. The CDR3 extends over 11 amino acids. The V and J ends lost 10 bases and 14 bases respectively, with 18 bases between them. Germline loops: CDR1 ENHRY, CDR2 SYGVKD. In DNA, the CDR3 is TGTGCCACACTAATGGACGGAAATAAGTACTTC. Amino acids: CATLMDGNKYF.

V usage is TRBV7-3 and J usage is TRBJ2-7, with unresolved D. The CDR3 extends over 13 amino acids. Germline V gene sequence: CDR1 SGHTA, CDR2 FQGTGA. V was pared by 0 bases and J by 6 bases, with 9 bases between. DNA of the CDR3: TGTGCCAGCAGCTTAACGACGGGTGCCGAGCAGTACTTC. This gives the protein CASSLTTGAEQYF.

The chain combines TRBV6-2 or TRBV6-3 with TRBJ2-1; D is tentatively TRBD1 or TRBD2 (5 bases each). The CDR3 length is 16 residues. The germline V gene has CDR1 MNHEY and CDR2 SVGEGT. The V and J ends lost 4 bases and 0 bases respectively, with 13 bases between them. In DNA, the CDR3 is TGTGCCAGCAGTTTGACAGCAGGGAGCTCCTACAATGAGCAGTTCTTC. Protein product: CASSLTAGSSYNEQFF.

This clonotype turned up a few times. This rearrangement joins TRBV4-2 to TRBJ2-5, with 13 bases aligning to TRBD2. CDR1 and CDR2 (germline): LGHNA, YNFKEQ. The CDR3 runs 19 residues. V lost 0 bases and J lost 6; bases outside the gene matches: 13. In nucleotides, the CDR3 is TGTGCCAGCAGCCAAGATCCCCCCTCTACTAGCGGGGGGGCCCAGACCCAGTACTTC. It codes for CASSQDPPSTSGGAQTQYF.

This clonotype showed up just a few times. This chain uses TRBV12-3 or TRBV12-4 with TRBJ2-2, with 9 bases aligning to TRBD1. The CDR3 totals 15 residues. The junction had 6 bases not matched to a gene; V was cut back by 6 bases and J by 4 bases. CDR3 sequence (DNA): TGTGCCAGCAGGCAACAGGGGGCGAGCACCGGGGAGCTGTTTTTT. It codes for CASRQQGASTGELFF.

J is TRBJ1-1 and V is TRBV29-1, with D perhaps matching TRBD1 (5 bases). The CDR3 length is 13 residues. Trimming pared 4 bases from V and 6 bases from J, leaving 15 bases between. CDR1 and CDR2 from the germline V gene are SQVTM and ANQGSEA. The CDR3, as DNA: TGCAGCGTTGGGGGAGGGGCCATTGCTGAAGCTTTCTTT. Its translation is CSVGGGAIAEAFF.

This clonotype was counted a few times. Here the CDR3 DNA reads TGCGCCAGCAGCCCAGGGACAGGGAACAATCAGCCCCAGCATTTT. Its translation is CASSPGTGNNQPQHF. The chain employs TRBV5-1 and TRBJ1-5; 9 bases are a match to TRBD1. V was pared by 4 bases and J by 3 bases, with 5 bases of the junction left unmatched. The length of the CDR3 is 15 residues. Germline CDR1 and CDR2: SGHRS and YFSETQ.

This clonotype has a handful of counts. The chain couples TRBV3-1 to TRBJ2-3; D is tentatively TRBD1 or TRBD2 (5 bases each). Germline V gene lookup returns CDR1 LGHDT and CDR2 YNNKEL (reference sequence). The CDR3 sequence is 15 residues long. Trimming cost V 1 base and J 6 bases, with 14 bases left between them. The CDR3, as DNA: TGTGCCAGCAGCCAAGTCGGGACCGGGATGGATACGCAGTATTTT. It specifies CASSQVGTGMDTQYF.

This clonotype was counted a few times. This rearrangement joins TRBV4-2 to TRBJ2-1; TRBD2 aligns across 7 bases. Germline CDR1 reads LGHNA; CDR2 reads YNFKEQ. The CDR3 runs 16 residues. J was trimmed by 7 bases and V by 4 bases; bases with no gene match: 13. For the CDR3, the DNA is TGTGCCAGCAGCCCCTATGGAGGGGAGGGCGGGAATGAGCAGTTCTTC. It codes for CASSPYGGEGGNEQFF.

This clonotype was observed a few times. The gene calls are TRBV4-3 and TRBJ1-2, with 9 bases matching TRBD1. The germline V gene has CDR1 LGHNA and CDR2 YSLEER. The J segment lost 1 base and the V segment lost 3 bases, leaving 6 bases of the junction unmatched. This CDR3 region has 16 residues. The CDR3 loop is CASSQAGTGYNYGYTF. CDR3 coding DNA: TGCGCCAGCAGCCAGGCCGGGACAGGGTATAACTATGGCTACACCTTC.

This clonotype showed up just a few times. This sequence joins TRBV11-2 and TRBJ2-1, with 10 positions matching TRBD2. The CDR3 contains 16 residues. Trimming cost V 5 bases and J 10 bases; bases outside gene matches: 14. Per germline, CDR1 SGHAT and CDR2 FQNNGV. CDR3 in amino acids: CASSPLRGLAPEEQFF. The CDR3 DNA sequence: TGTGCCAGCAGCCCCCTAAGGGGACTAGCGCCGGAGGAGCAGTTCTTC.

The chain has TRBV7-9 and TRBJ1-3, with D unresolved. V lost 1 base and J 2 bases, leaving 6 bases between the germline ends. This CDR3 comprises 14 residues. Per germline, CDR1 SEHNR and CDR2 FQNEAQ (reference sequence). The CDR3 is CASSLVATGNTIYF. The DNA of the CDR3 is TGTGCCAGCAGCTTAGTGGCGACTGGAAACACCATATATTTT.

This clonotype came up a few times. The chain joins TRBV7-9 to TRBJ2-1; 8 bases are shared with TRBD2. The germline gives CDR1 SEHNR, CDR2 FQNEAQ (reference sequence). The CDR3 has 15 residues. The trim removed 6 bases at V and 2 bases at J, leaving 6 bases unmatched. In nucleotides, the CDR3 is TGTGCCAGCAGTCCACTAGCGGACCCCTACAATGAGCAGTTCTTC. This codes for CASSPLADPYNEQFF.

In its sample, this clonotype was seen a few times. The V and J genes are TRBV12-3 or TRBV12-4 and TRBJ1-1; D not certain. Trimming stripped 3 bases from V and 2 bases from J, with 10 bases between. The CDR3 length is 14 residues. CDR3 sequence reads: CASSFKAGNTEAFF. For the CDR3, the DNA is TGTGCCAGCAGTTTTAAGGCCGGAAACACTGAAGCTTTCTTT.

The rearrangement links TRBV20-1 to TRBJ2-7; no clear D. The germline V gene has CDR1 DFQATT and CDR2 SNEGSKA (reference sequence). The CDR3 contains 11 residues. Deletions cut 6 bases from V and 2 bases from J, with 8 bases between. The CDR3 loop is CSAPYAYEQYF. In DNA form, the CDR3 reads TGCAGTGCCCCGTACGCCTACGAGCAGTACTTC.